This T cell receptor (beta chain) was recovered during a study of blood T cell repertoires in COVID-19. The CDR3 extends over 15 amino acids. Germline V gene lookup returns CDR1 SGHTA and CDR2 FQGNSA. V lost 3 bases and J lost 1; bases outside the gene matches: 3. Method: immunoSEQ multiplex PCR; TCRdb's copy keeps in-frame clones and lacks some. The table shows some 52,000 clones, with less than 90% occurring only once. The source material was peripheral blood. The sequence was obtained from a human donor with active COVID-19. The donor label of this sample is uncertain. This chain connects TRBV7-2 to TRBJ2-5; 9 bases align to TRBD2. The CDR3 protein is CASSLAGGRQETQYF. The CDR3 DNA is TGTGCCAGCAGCTTGGCGGGGGGGCGCCAAGAGACCCAGTACTTC. The complete variable domain, with remaining parts taken from reference TRBV7-2 and TRBJ2-5, reads GAGVSQSPSNKVTEKGKDVELRCDPISGHTALYWYRQSLGQGLEFLIYFQGNSAPDKSGLPSDRFSAERTGGSVSTLTIQRTQQEDSAVYLCASSLAGGRQETQYFGPGTRLLVL.